The sequence of this TCR beta chain was determined in a study of blood T cells in healthy people across ages (dated by TCRdb to 2013 to 2016). In terms of the full investigation: Template switching captured roughly one uniquely barcoded TCR beta cDNA molecule per two T cells in model experiments. The donors were divided into four age groups: young (average approximately 15 years), middle-aged (approximately 42), aged (62) and long-lived (82). To avoid experimental bias, donors of different ages were spread randomly across the sequencing lanes. The study analyzed two additional independent replicas of 1 million unique cDNA reads from the same blood draw for two donors, one aged 18 to 30 and one aged 80 or older. The study measured age-related changes in TCR beta repertoire diversity using deep sequencing normalized with unique cDNA molecular identifiers. Overall study results and their limits: Because profiling used bulk unsorted PBMCs, naive and antigen-experienced compartments could not be compared conclusively. The CMV infection status of donors was not known, potentially confounding age-related changes in expanded clonotypes. As age increased, observed TCR beta diversity per million T cells dropped in a roughly linear way, and a significant reduction was already evident by age 40. Estimates of total diversity based on one million sequenced T cells were considered lower bounds and underestimates. There was a strong correlation between observed TCR beta diversity and the percentage of naive T cells measured by flow cytometry. Compared with the aged group, the long-lived group had more naive CD4+ T cells, fewer expanded clones and increased TCR diversity, suggesting age selection.

Library preparation used 5' RACE. Sequencing was carried out with an Illumina HiSeq 2500. A second PCR of about 6 to 12 cycles was run with a J-beta primer mix and a sample-barcoded 5' primer. A template-switch 5' adaptor carrying 12 random nucleotides introduced a unique molecular identifier onto each TCR beta cDNA molecule. Each sample yielded at least 2.5 million CDR3-containing paired-end reads. First-strand cDNA was synthesized from all RNA with the Mint cDNA synthesis kit, primed by a TRBC-specific oligonucleotide. Following uracil-DNA glycosylase treatment, a first 18-cycle PCR with universal primers M1SS and BC2_uni_R was performed on all cDNA. From the authors' description of their analysis: Normalization of each sample was performed by random selection of 1 million high-quality reads, each carrying a distinct molecular identifier. Instead of being binned into consensus sequences, reads that shared molecular identifiers were thrown out. CDR3 identification, clonotype clustering and error correction used MiTCR with a Q25 quality threshold and the strictest error-elimination algorithm. A nonparametric unseen species model with Euler transformation was used to estimate lower-bound total TCR beta diversity. Clones were called with MiXCR by TCRdb after fastp trimmed the public reads at Q25, and only in-frame beta chains were retained. Every distinct CDR3 protein forms one entry, paired with its most common genes and DNA. The V and J calls, along with clone size, are taken from TCRdb and not from the paper's own processing. The sample has about 1.4 million distinct CDR3 sequences on record, almost 60% of them singletons. Over 5.5% of the sample belongs to the ten largest clones.

The donors were a few dozen Caucasian individuals from Russia, aged about 6 to 95 years, who were systemically healthy. Each donor gave ten milliliters of peripheral blood, collected into EDTA-treated Vacutainer tubes. Ficoll-Paque density-gradient centrifugation was used to isolate PBMCs, with at least 6 million per sample. Total RNA, at least 6 micrograms per sample, was extracted from PBMCs with Trizol reagent. For every donor, flow cytometry on a PBMC aliquot measured the percentage of naive CD45RAhigh/CD27high T cells. From the germline V gene, CDR1 is SGHRS and CDR2 is YFSETQ. V and J are truncated by 3 bases and 13 bases respectively, leaving an intervening sequence of 14 bases. The CDR3 contains 12 residues, cysteine and phenylalanine counted. The entry retains the CDR3 DNA only, 36 bases that are in frame from base 1. Notes on this clonotype: No cognate antigen has been identified for it. No quality values exist for individual bases; no much larger clone is one base distant.

The receptor's source is a man younger than 30 in good health. This chain joins TRBV5-1 to TRBJ2-4; TRBD2 is a possible D gene, resting on 5 matching bases. The source material was blood. The nucleotides are TGCGCCAGCAGCTCCCAGACTGGGGAGCAGTACTTC. The encoded protein is CASSSQTGEQYF.